Given below is one TCR beta chain in context. Its antigen remains unidentified. The record has no base qualities; no much larger clone is one base away. V loses 8 bases of germline sequence and J loses 4 bases, and the interval between the two ends is 15 bases. CDR1 and CDR2, looked up from the germline V gene, are MGHDK and SYGVNS. From the cysteine through the phenylalanine, the CDR3 covers 14 amino acids. Just CDR3 DNA is preserved here, 42 bases in frame from base 1. The data originate from a study of response to subunit inactivated influenza vaccine (dated by TCRdb to 2016 to 2018). Regarding the research as a whole: The study used deep quantitative T cell receptor repertoire profiling to track responses to a trivalent subunit inactivated influenza vaccine. What the work shows at the level of the full study, not this receptor alone: The authors suggested that each seasonal influenza vaccination may recruit only a limited number of new T cells.

The library came from RT-PCR. Sequencing took place on an Illumina HiSeq 2500. TCRdb reprocessing: public reads trimmed at Q25 with fastp, clones called with MiXCR, in-frame beta chains kept. Each CDR3 protein gets just one entry, which takes the most common genes and DNA from the rows behind it. This sample is represented by roughly 500,000 distinct CDR3 sequences; approximately 15% of them were singletons. In total, the top ten clones hold roughly 3.1% of the sample. Sequenced material: CD4+ T cells sorted from PBMCs, taken roughly 24 months after vaccination. This clonotype was sampled from a man aged 50 to 69 who received an inactivated influenza vaccine. Donor details come from another sample of the same person, matched by shared clones. The chain is encoded by TRBV25-1 joined to TRBJ1-3; there is no confident call for the D gene. CDR3 loop: CASERGQSGNTIYF. The nucleotides are TGTGCCAGCGAACGAGGTCAGTCCGGAAACACCATATATTTT.